These T cell receptor beta chains were read from a single sample in a study of persistence of HIV-infected CD4 T cells. Only in-frame clones appear in the TCRdb table, and some are missing; sequencing was by immunoSEQ multiplex PCR. The data show roughly 14,000 clones, with 71% seen just once and about 18% held by the top ten. No antigen has been identified for these receptors. The sequenced sample was CD4+ T cells sorted from PBMCs after 18-hour stimulation, obtained from a patient who received antiretroviral therapy. Receptors originate from an adult man with HIV who was CMV-seropositive. CDR3s include the opening cysteine and the closing phenylalanine or tryptophan. A D gene is named only where the DNA matches it firmly. Size is omitted from some rows. Given values are once, few, many or a class for expanded clones.

D | J | size | V | DNA | CDR3
TRBD1 | TRBJ2-2 | once | TRBV27 | TGTGCCAGCAGTTACCTAGGGACAGGGCGTGGCACCGGGGAGCTGTTTTTT | CASSYLGTGRGTGELFF
TRBD1 | TRBJ1-2 | NA | TRBV6-5 | TGTGCCAGCAGAGAGGACAGGGGACCCTATGGCTACACCTTC | CASREDRGPYGYTF
TRBD1 | TRBJ2-1 | NA | TRBV5-4 | TGTGCCAGCAGCTCCGGGACAGGGGGCTTTAATGAGCAGTTCTTC | CASSSGTGGFNEQFF
NA | TRBJ1-1 | few | TRBV12-3/TRBV12-4 | TGTGCCAGCAGTTTGGAGACTGAAGCTTTCTTT | CASSLETEAFF
NA | TRBJ1-6 | NA | TRBV19 | TGTGCCAGTAGTATCGGTGGGGCAGGGGCAAGGAGCTCCTATAATTCACCCCTCCACTTT | CASSIGGAGARSSYNSPLHF
TRBD1 | TRBJ1-2 | NA | TRBV6-5 | TGTGCCAGCATTGGGACAGGGCGAGGCTACACCTTC | CASIGTGRGYTF
NA | TRBJ1-3 | NA | TRBV28 | TGTGCCAGCAGTTTGTCCCCCAGGAAGGGAAACACCATATATTTT | CASSLSPRKGNTIYF
TRBD1 | TRBJ2-4 | few | TRBV28 | TGTGCCAGCAGTAAGGACAGGGGGAGAGCCAAAAACATTCAGTACTTC | CASSKDRGRAKNIQYF
NA | TRBJ1-5 | NA | TRBV5-1 | TGCGCCAGCAGCTTGGGGGTGAATCAGCCCCAGCATTTT | CASSLGVNQPQHF
TRBD1 | TRBJ2-2 | NA | TRBV23-1 | TGCGCCAGCAGTCAACTTGAGACAGGGGTCTCTCATCCCGGGGAGCTGTTTTTT | CASSQLETGVSHPGELFF
NA | TRBJ2-7 | once | TRBV28 | TGTGCCAGCAGTTTACAGTCCTACGAGCAGTACTTC | CASSLQSYEQYF